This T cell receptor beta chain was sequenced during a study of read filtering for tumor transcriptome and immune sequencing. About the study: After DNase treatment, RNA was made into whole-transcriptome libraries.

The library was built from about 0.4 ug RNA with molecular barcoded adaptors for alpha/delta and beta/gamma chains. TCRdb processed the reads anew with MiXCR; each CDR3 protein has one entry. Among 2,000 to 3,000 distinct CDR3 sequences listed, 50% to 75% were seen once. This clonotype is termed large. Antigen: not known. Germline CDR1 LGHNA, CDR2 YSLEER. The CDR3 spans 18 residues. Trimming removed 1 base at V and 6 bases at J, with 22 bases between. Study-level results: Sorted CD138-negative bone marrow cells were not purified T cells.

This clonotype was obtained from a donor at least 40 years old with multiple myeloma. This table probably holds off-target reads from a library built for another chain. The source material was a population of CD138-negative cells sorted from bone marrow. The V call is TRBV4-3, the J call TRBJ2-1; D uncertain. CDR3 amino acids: CASSQVRSQLTRPNEQFF. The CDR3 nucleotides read TGCGCCAGCAGCCAAGTTAGGTCACAACTAACTCGCCCCAATGAGCAGTTCTTC.